These T cell receptor beta chains were read from a single sample in a study of blood T cells in healthy people across ages. In TCRdb, the 5' RACE reads were re-called with MiXCR into one record per CDR3 protein. The data show about 780,000 distinct CDR3 sequences, about 46% seen once. The sequenced material came from blood. Receptor source: an elderly man in good health. Each CDR3 is given with its conserved first and last residue. D genes are given only for firm matches. Part of the rows lack a size; the others show once, few, many or a class for expanded clones.

j_call	clone_size	v_call	d_call	cdr3_aa	cdr3_nt
TRBJ2-7	-	TRBV9	-	CASSPDGGGTYEQYF	TGTGCCAGCAGCCCCGATGGTGGGGGAACCTACGAGCAGTACTTC
TRBJ2-3	-	TRBV7-2	-	CASSFSPRADTQYF	TGTGCCAGCAGCTTTAGCCCTCGGGCAGATACGCAGTATTTT
TRBJ2-6	-	TRBV4-1	-	CASSQEKGVSGANVLTF	TGCGCCAGCAGCCAAGAGAAGGGTGTCTCTGGGGCCAACGTCCTGACTTTC
TRBJ2-7	-	TRBV5-6	TRBD2	CASSLSGRLLSEQYF	TGTGCCAGCAGCTTAAGCGGGAGACTCCTTTCCGAGCAGTACTTC
TRBJ2-1	few	TRBV30	-	CAWSVGGSAGFF	TGTGCCTGGAGTGTTGGAGGTAGTGCAGGGTTCTTC
TRBJ2-7	many	TRBV27	-	CASKRGGSYEQYF	TGTGCCAGCAAGCGAGGAGGTTCCTACGAGCAGTACTTC
TRBJ2-1	-	TRBV7-2	-	CASSLLRGQETQFF	TGTGCCAGCAGCTTACTGCGGGGACAAGAGACCCAGTTCTTC
TRBJ2-1	-	TRBV29-1	-	CSGELAGPSYNEQFF	TGCAGCGGTGAGCTGGCGGGACCCTCCTACAATGAGCAGTTCTTC
TRBJ2-1	-	TRBV13	-	CASSLQDYNEQFF	TGTGCCAGCAGCTTACAAGATTACAATGAGCAGTTCTTC
TRBJ1-1	-	TRBV5-6	-	CASSLANVLGQREAFF	TGTGCCAGCAGCCTGGCGAACGTGTTGGGGCAGAGAGAAGCTTTCTTT
TRBJ2-5	few	TRBV7-2	-	CASSLVIGEETQYF	TGTGCCAGCAGCTTAGTTATCGGGGAAGAGACCCAGTACTTC
TRBJ2-4	few	TRBV5-1	-	CASSPQQGQNIQYF	TGCGCCAGCAGTCCCCAACAGGGCCAAAACATTCAGTACTTC
TRBJ2-4	-	TRBV4-3	-	CASSRNTENIQYF	TGCGCCAGCAGCCGGAACACTGAAAACATTCAGTACTTC
TRBJ2-7	few	TRBV20-1	TRBD2	CSARDYGFGSGRAGYEQYF	TGCAGTGCTAGAGATTACGGGTTTGGTAGCGGGAGGGCGGGGTACGAGCAGTACTTC
TRBJ2-4	-	TRBV29-1	-	CSVDHGLAKNIQYF	TGCAGCGTTGATCACGGGCTAGCCAAAAACATTCAGTACTTC
TRBJ2-5	-	TRBV5-1	-	CASSVAKKETQYF	TGCGCCAGCAGCGTGGCGAAAAAAGAGACCCAGTACTTC
TRBJ1-5	few	TRBV11-3	-	CASSLVSGVGLSNQPQHF	TGTGCCAGCAGCTTAGTATCTGGGGTTGGCTTAAGCAATCAGCCCCAGCATTTT
TRBJ2-3	-	TRBV11-2	-	CASRTGGTSVGTQYF	TGTGCCAGCAGGACGGGTGGCACGTCAGTGGGTACGCAGTATTTT
TRBJ2-7	-	TRBV9	-	CASSVGDPSSYEQYF	TGTGCCAGCAGCGTAGGGGACCCTAGCTCCTACGAGCAGTACTTC
TRBJ2-7	-	TRBV21-1	-	CASISRQGEYEQYF	TGTGCCAGCATCTCCCGACAGGGCGAATACGAGCAGTACTTC
TRBJ1-1	once	TRBV3-1	TRBD1	CASSRRTGGMNTEAFF	TGTGCCAGCAGCCGGAGGACAGGGGGGATGAACACTGAAGCTTTCTTT
TRBJ2-3	-	TRBV7-2	-	CASSFSGVGGRQYF	TGTGCCAGCAGCTTTAGCGGAGTAGGGGGGAGGCAGTATTTT
TRBJ2-4	-	TRBV4-3	TRBD2	CASSPSWTSGTGNIQYF	TGCGCCAGCAGCCCCTCCTGGACGAGCGGGACGGGAAACATTCAGTACTTC
TRBJ2-1	-	TRBV25-1	TRBD1	CASSERTGNYNEQFF	TGTGCCAGCAGTGAAAGGACAGGGAACTACAATGAGCAGTTCTTC
TRBJ1-2	-	TRBV20-1	TRBD1	CSARRTGGFIYGYTF	TGCAGTGCTAGAAGGACAGGGGGATTCATCTATGGCTACACCTTC
TRBJ2-1	-	TRBV5-1	TRBD2	CASSSETSGSRNEQFF	TGCGCCAGCAGCTCGGAGACTAGCGGGAGCAGAAATGAGCAGTTCTTC
TRBJ2-1	-	TRBV5-1	-	CASSSQGGADNEQFF	TGCGCCAGCAGCTCCCAAGGAGGGGCAGACAATGAGCAGTTCTTC
TRBJ1-6	-	TRBV30	-	CAWQDRSRNSPLHF	TGTGCCTGGCAAGACAGGTCAAGAAATTCGCCCCTCCACTTT
TRBJ2-3	-	TRBV3-1	-	CASSQDGVNTQYF	TGTGCCAGCAGCCAAGATGGGGTAAATACGCAGTATTTT
TRBJ2-3	few	TRBV28	TRBD2	CASSDEAGEYF	TGTGCCAGCTCAGACGAAGCGGGAGAGTATTTT
TRBJ1-2	-	TRBV12-3/TRBV12-4	-	CASSFGQAGSYGYTF	TGTGCCAGCAGTTTTGGTCAGGCCGGGTCCTATGGCTACACCTTC
TRBJ2-5	-	TRBV28	TRBD2	CASSSGTSGRLGETQYF	TGTGCCAGCAGCTCCGGGACTAGCGGTCGTCTGGGGGAGACCCAGTACTTC
TRBJ2-7	few	TRBV6-1	-	CASSAREIYEQYF	TGTGCCAGCAGTGCTCGGGAGATCTACGAGCAGTACTTC
TRBJ2-1	few	TRBV7-2	TRBD1	CASSTRQGAGEQFF	TGTGCCAGCAGCACACGACAGGGTGCGGGTGAGCAGTTCTTC
TRBJ2-1	-	TRBV30	-	CAWSPGSLNEQFF	TGTGCCTGGAGTCCCGGGAGTCTCAATGAGCAGTTCTTC
TRBJ2-7	few	TRBV6-2/TRBV6-3	TRBD2	CASSPGLAGVISNEQYF	TGTGCCAGCAGCCCGGGACTAGCGGGAGTAATAAGCAATGAGCAGTACTTC
TRBJ2-5	-	TRBV7-7	TRBD1	CASSRGSTGAQETQYF	TGTGCCAGCAGCCGAGGGTCGACAGGGGCGCAAGAGACCCAGTACTTC
TRBJ2-1	-	TRBV20-1	-	CSARARQGGIYNEQFF	TGCAGTGCTAGAGCCAGACAGGGAGGGATCTACAATGAGCAGTTCTTC
TRBJ2-5	few	TRBV20-1	-	CSAQITDGSETQYF	TGCAGTGCCCAAATCACGGATGGTAGTGAGACCCAGTACTTC
TRBJ2-5	-	TRBV12-3/TRBV12-4	-	CASRQGRYGVSSYEQCF	TGTGCCAGCAGACAGGGACGGTACGGGGTTAGCTCCTACGAGCAGTGCTTC
TRBJ1-2	-	TRBV2	-	CASSEEGTWGGYTF	TGTGCCAGCAGTGAAGAGGGTACCTGGGGCGGCTACACCTTC
TRBJ1-2	-	TRBV3-1	-	CATSSRDAMYGYTF	TGTGCCACTTCATCCCGGGACGCAATGTATGGCTACACCTTC
TRBJ2-7	-	TRBV5-1	-	CASSLEGLGDEQYF	TGCGCCAGCAGCTTGGAAGGGTTGGGTGACGAGCAGTACTTC
TRBJ2-7	-	TRBV10-1	-	CASSDGSGSFGEQYF	TGCGCCAGCAGTGATGGGTCAGGGTCCTTCGGCGAGCAGTACTTC
TRBJ1-5	few	TRBV10-3	TRBD1	CAISQGEGNQPQHF	TGTGCCATCAGTCAGGGGGAAGGCAATCAGCCCCAGCATTTT
TRBJ2-1	-	TRBV25-1	-	CASSGSLAGLNEQFF	TGTGCCAGCAGTGGGTCTCTAGCTGGTCTAAATGAGCAGTTCTTC